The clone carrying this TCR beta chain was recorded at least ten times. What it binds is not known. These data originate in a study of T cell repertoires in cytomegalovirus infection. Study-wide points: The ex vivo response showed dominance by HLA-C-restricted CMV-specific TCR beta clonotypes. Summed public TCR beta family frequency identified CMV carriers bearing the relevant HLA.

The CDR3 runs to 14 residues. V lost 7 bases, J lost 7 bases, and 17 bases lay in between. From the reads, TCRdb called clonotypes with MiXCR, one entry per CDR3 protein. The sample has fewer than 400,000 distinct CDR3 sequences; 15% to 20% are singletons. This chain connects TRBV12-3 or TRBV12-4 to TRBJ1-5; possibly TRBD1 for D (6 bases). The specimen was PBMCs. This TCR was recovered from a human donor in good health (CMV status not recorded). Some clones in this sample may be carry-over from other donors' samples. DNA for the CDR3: TGTGCCAGCACCATCGGGGGCCTCGGGCAGCCCCAGCATTTT. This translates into CASTIGGLGQPQHF.